Below, 3 T cell receptor beta chains from the same sample are listed, as sequenced in a study of cytomegalovirus exposure and HLA in healthy donors. PCR primers comprised 60 Vbeta and 13 Jbeta primers. The data were produced by immunoSEQ multiplex PCR, yet TCRdb's version contains in-frame clones alone and is incomplete. The sample yields a few hundred thousand clones, 75% to 90% seen once. The sequencing sample was made of PBMCs. Every receptor here comes from a girl aged 2 to 10 in good health and CMV-seronegative.

The chain employs TRBV7-9 and TRBJ2-5; D might be TRBD1 (8 bases). The CDR3 runs to 14 residues. Germline lookup yields CDR1 SEHNR and CDR2 FQNEAQ (reference sequence). The V end was cut by 5 bases, the J end by 3 bases, with 13 bases between. The CDR3 nucleotides are TGTGCCAGCAGCCATACAGGGGGGGAAGAGACCCAGTACTTC. This translates into CASSHTGGEETQYF.

This chain links TRBV5-1 with TRBJ2-5; 7 positions agree with TRBD1. The closer fit of TRBJ2-7 to the DNA end suggests the J call may be wrong. CDR1 is SGHRS and CDR2 is YFSETQ in the germline V gene. The CDR3 spans 15 residues. The CDR3 reads CASSLTRTGSYEQYF. The CDR3 coding sequence is TGCGCCAGCAGCTTGACTCGGACAGGTTCCTACGAGCAGTACTTC.

This clone showed up just a few times. The V call is TRBV6-5, the J call TRBJ2-1, with TRBD1 as a possible D gene (6 bases). The CDR3 is 14 residues long. Per the germline V gene, CDR1 is MNHEY and CDR2 is SVGAGI. Trimming removed 5 bases at V and 8 bases at J, with 16 bases between. This CDR3 reads CASSTRQDRHEQFF. In nucleotides, the CDR3 is TGTGCCAGCAGTACGAGACAGGACCGTCATGAGCAGTTCTTC.